Listed here are 17 T cell receptor beta chains from one sample, sequenced in a study of radiation and T cells in renal cell carcinoma. Clones were sequenced by immunoSEQ multiplex PCR, and TCRdb holds only the in-frame ones, with some missing. The profile covers around 140,000 clones, with roughly 85% appearing a single time and 20% to 25% taken by the ten largest. Indicated time point: baseline pretreatment blood. Stated treatment: 15 Gy SBRT to primary tumor, nephrectomy 4 weeks later. The starting material was blood, obtained from a patient whose treatment included radiotherapy and nephrectomy. These receptors all come from a woman between 45 and 65 years old with renal cell carcinoma.

This chain connects TRBV7-2 to TRBJ2-2, with D perhaps assigned TRBD1 or TRBD2 (6 bases each). V was shortened by 5 bases and J by 0 bases, with 10 bases between the two germline ends. CDR3 length: 15 amino acids. Germline V gene data show CDR1 as SGHTA and CDR2 as FQGNSA. CDR3 bases: TGTGCCAGCAGCCAAGGGGGGCCGAACACCGGGGAGCTGTTTTTT. This gives the protein CASSQGGPNTGELFF.

This chain links TRBV5-8 with TRBJ2-7; the D gene is possibly TRBD1 (5 bases). The germline V and J ends were trimmed by 0 bases and 1 base, with 5 bases remaining between them. Germline values: CDR1 SGHTS, CDR2 YDEGEE. The CDR3 covers 13 residues. The CDR3 protein is CASSLGQSYEQYF. CDR3 DNA sequence: TGTGCCAGCAGCTTGGGACAGTCCTACGAGCAGTACTTC. The full variable domain, with the rest looked up from reference TRBV5-8 and TRBJ2-7, is EAGVTQSPTHLIKTRGQQATLRCSPISGHTSVYWYQQALGLGLQFLLWYDEGEERNRGNFPPRFSGRQFPNYSSELNVNALELEDSALYLCASSLGQSYEQYFGPGTRLTVT.

The rearrangement joins TRBV27 to TRBJ1-2, with a tentative D call TRBD1 (5 bases). The ends were cut back, 3 bases at V and 7 bases at J, with 18 bases in the middle. Germline V lookup: CDR1 MNHEY, CDR2 SMNVEV (reference sequence). The CDR3 has 15 amino acids. The CDR3, as DNA: TGTGCCAGCAGTTTCATCAGCGCAGGGAGGATTGGCTACACCTTC. Translated, it gives CASSFISAGRIGYTF.

On this clone: The same CDR3 can be traced to other DNA sequences in this sample. This chain uses TRBV7-2 with TRBJ1-3; D ambiguous. The germline V gene encodes CDR1 SGHTA and CDR2 FQGNSA. The CDR3 contains 14 residues. The V gene lost 1 base and the J gene lost 4 bases, with 8 bases spanning the gap. In nucleotides, the CDR3 is TGTGCCAGCAGCTTAGGGGGTCGGGGAAACACCATATATTTT. Amino acid sequence: CASSLGGRGNTIYF.

The genes are TRBV7-7 and TRBJ2-6; D remains unclear. CDR1 SSHAT and CDR2 FNYEAQ come from the germline V gene (reference sequence). Trimming took off 1 base at V and 5 bases at J, with 9 bases between the two ends. This CDR3 region has 15 residues. CDR3 amino acids: CASSLGPVWANVLTF. CDR3 bases: TGTGCCAGCAGCTTAGGGCCGGTCTGGGCCAACGTCCTGACTTTC. The whole variable domain, remainder taken from reference TRBV7-7 and TRBJ2-6, is GAGVSQSPRYKVTKRGQDVTLRCDPISSHATLYWYQQALGQGPEFLTYFNYEAQPDKSGLPSDRFSAERPEGSISTLTIQRTEQRDSAMYRCASSLGPVWANVLTFGAGSRLTVL.

The genes are TRBV19 and TRBJ2-7; D is perhaps TRBD2 (6 bases). V dropped 5 bases and J dropped 12 bases, with 23 bases sitting between them. The CDR3 is made up of 14 amino acids. The germline gives CDR1 LNHDA, CDR2 SQIVND (reference sequence). This CDR3 reads CASSPTSIHPTTYF. In DNA form, the CDR3 reads TGTGCCAGTAGTCCTACTAGCATACATCCTACGACGTACTTC.

The chain recombines TRBV4-3 with TRBJ2-3; a possible D gene is TRBD1 (6 bases). V was shortened by 1 base and J by 7 bases, with 9 bases between the two germline ends. Germline V gene lookup returns CDR1 LGHNA and CDR2 YSLEER. The CDR3 is 13 amino acids. The CDR3 loop is CASSQGTVYTQYF. CDR3 sequence (DNA): TGCGCCAGCAGCCAAGGGACAGTGTATACGCAGTATTTT.

The V gene is TRBV6-1, the J gene TRBJ1-6; no clear D. This CDR3 spans 15 amino acids. The germline gives CDR1 MNHNS, CDR2 SASEGT. Trimming cost V 7 bases and J 8 bases, with 18 bases left between them. The CDR3 DNA reads TGTGCCAGCACCAAGATATCTGCCGGGGATTCACCCCTCCACTTT. Translating gives CASTKISAGDSPLHF.

This clone was observed once. The chain carries TRBV7-9 and TRBJ1-2; D gene uncertain. Trimming pared 5 bases from V and 1 base from J, leaving 11 bases between. The CDR3 runs to 14 residues. CDR1 and CDR2 from the germline V gene are SEHNR and FQNEAQ (reference sequence). This chain's CDR3 is CASSPGGINYGYTF. The CDR3 nucleotides read TGTGCCAGCAGCCCCGGTGGAATTAACTATGGCTACACCTTC.

On this clone: Its ends do not fully match the called genes, so a read error is possible. The V call is TRBV10-3, the J call TRBJ1-3; possible D gene TRBD1, 6 bases. CDR3 size: 13 residues. Germline loops: CDR1 ENHRY, CDR2 SYGVKD. This CDR3 is CAISATSGTWLDF. As DNA, the CDR3 is TGTGCCATCAGTGCGACTTCCGGGACATGGTTGGATTTT.

The genes are TRBV9 and TRBJ1-1; D is unclear. From germline, CDR1 is SGDLS and CDR2 YYNGEE. Trimming took off 0 bases at V and 3 bases at J, with 15 bases between the two ends. This CDR3 has 16 residues. The CDR3, as DNA: TGTGCCAGCAGCGTAGAACTCCCTGGGTCTGACACTGAAGCTTTCTTT. Amino acid sequence: CASSVELPGSDTEAFF.

This rearrangement joins TRBV5-1 to TRBJ1-2, with TRBD1 as a possible D gene (6 bases). V was clipped by 0 bases and J by 7 bases, with 10 bases between them. The CDR3 runs to 13 residues. Germline CDR1 is SGHRS and CDR2 is YFSETQ. The CDR3 reads CASSLDGGGGYTF. The CDR3 DNA is TGCGCCAGCAGCTTGGACGGGGGCGGTGGCTACACCTTC.

The genes are TRBV7-2 and TRBJ1-4; 10 nucleotides line up with TRBD1. This CDR3 contains 15 residues. The V segment lost 8 bases and the J segment 7 bases; nucleotides outside the gene matches: 10. Germline CDR1 is SGHTA and CDR2 is FQGNSA. The DNA for the CDR3 is TGTGCCAGCCGCCTCGGGACAGGGGAAAGTGAAAAACTGTTTTTT. It translates to CASRLGTGESEKLFF.

The rearrangement uses TRBV7-2 and TRBJ2-7; 13 bases fit TRBD2. CDR1 is SGHTA and CDR2 is FQGNSA in the germline V gene. J lost 2 bases, V lost 0 bases, and 4 bases had no gene match. The length of the CDR3 is 17 residues. CDR3 sequence (DNA): TGTGCCAGCAGCTTAGCGGGGGGACTAGCGGGAACCTACGAGCAGTACTTC. Translation: CASSLAGGLAGTYEQYF.

V is TRBV30 and J is TRBJ1-5; D call uncertain. Trimming took off 5 bases at V and 0 bases at J, with 8 bases between the two ends. This CDR3 spans 13 amino acids. CDR1 is GTSNPN and CDR2 is SVGIG in the germline V gene (reference sequence). The CDR3 spells CAWGGDSNQPQHF. CDR3 DNA: TGTGCCTGGGGTGGGGATAGCAATCAGCCCCAGCATTTT.

This clone occurred once. CDR3 sequence: CASSVRGDRATDTQYF. CDR3 coding DNA: TGTGCCAGCAGCGTGCGGGGGGACAGAGCCACAGATACGCAGTATTTT. This rearrangement joins TRBV9 to TRBJ2-3; TRBD2 might be the D (8 bases). This CDR3 spans 16 amino acids. The V end was cut by 2 bases, the J end by 2 bases, with 15 bases between. Germline values: CDR1 SGDLS, CDR2 YYNGEE.

Only a few counts were recorded for this clone. The chain has TRBV7-2 and TRBJ2-1; TRBD2 matches at 8 bases. With 1 base clipped from V and 6 bases from J, the junction kept 5 bases outside the gene matches. Germline lookup yields CDR1 SGHTA and CDR2 FQGNSA. This CDR3 is 15 amino acids long. In nucleotides, the CDR3 is TGTGCCAGCAGCTTAGATAGGGCGGGAGGCAATGAGCAGTTCTTC. Translation gives CASSLDRAGGNEQFF.